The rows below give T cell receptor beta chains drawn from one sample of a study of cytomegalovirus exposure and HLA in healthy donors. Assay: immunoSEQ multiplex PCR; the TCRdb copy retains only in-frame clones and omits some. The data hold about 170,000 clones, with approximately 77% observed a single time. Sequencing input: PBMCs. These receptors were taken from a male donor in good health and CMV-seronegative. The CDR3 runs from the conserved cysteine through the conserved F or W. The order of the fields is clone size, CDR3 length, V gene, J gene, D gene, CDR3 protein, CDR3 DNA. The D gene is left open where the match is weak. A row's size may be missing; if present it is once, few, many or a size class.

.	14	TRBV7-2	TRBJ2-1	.	CASSLRTPYNEQFF	TGTGCCAGCAGCTTAAGGACACCGTACAATGAGCAGTTCTTC
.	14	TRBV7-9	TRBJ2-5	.	CSSSPGSGRETQYF	TGTTCCAGCAGTCCAGGGTCGGGGAGGGAGACCCAGTACTTC
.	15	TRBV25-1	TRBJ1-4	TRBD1	CASSDETGVVEKLFF	TGTGCCAGCAGTGATGAGACAGGGGTGGTAGAAAAACTGTTTTTT
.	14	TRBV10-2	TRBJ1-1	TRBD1	CASRGTGGNTEAFF	TGCGCCAGCAGGGGGACAGGGGGCAACACTGAAGCTTTCTTT
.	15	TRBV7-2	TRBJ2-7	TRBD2	CASSQTSVPLYEQYF	TGTGCCAGCAGCCAAACTAGCGTTCCGCTCTACGAGCAGTACTTC
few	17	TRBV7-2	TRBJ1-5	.	CASSLVGSGGGSQPQHF	TGTGCCAGCAGCTTAGTGGGGAGCGGGGGAGGGAGTCAGCCCCAGCATTTT
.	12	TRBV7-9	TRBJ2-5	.	CSSSYTRETQYF	TGTTCCAGCAGCTACACCAGGGAGACCCAGTACTTC
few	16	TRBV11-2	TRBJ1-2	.	CASSPYYSGALYGYTF	TGTGCCAGCAGCCCATACTACTCAGGGGCCCTCTATGGCTACACCTTC
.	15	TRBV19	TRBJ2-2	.	CASSMGTRSGGELFF	TGTGCCAGTAGTATGGGAACTAGATCCGGCGGGGAGCTGTTTTTT
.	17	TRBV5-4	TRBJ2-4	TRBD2	CAMTGTSGFIAKNIQYF	TGTGCCATGACCGGGACTAGCGGTTTCATAGCCAAAAACATTCAGTACTTC
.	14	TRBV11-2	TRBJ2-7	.	CASSLGGLSYEQYF	TGTGCCAGCAGCTTAGGAGGGCTCTCCTACGAGCAGTACTTC
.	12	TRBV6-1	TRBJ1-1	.	CASLEGGTEAFF	TGTGCCAGCTTGGAGGGCGGGACTGAAGCTTTCTTT
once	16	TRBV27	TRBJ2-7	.	CASSASIATGSYEQYF	TGTGCCAGCAGTGCCTCAATAGCGACGGGCTCCTACGAGCAGTACTTC
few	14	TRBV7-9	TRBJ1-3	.	CASSSGTLGNTIYF	TGTGCCAGCAGCTCCGGGACACTAGGAAACACCATATATTTT
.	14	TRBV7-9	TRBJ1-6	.	CASTAGGDNSPLHF	TGTGCCAGCACCGCGGGAGGGGATAATTCACCCCTCCACTTT